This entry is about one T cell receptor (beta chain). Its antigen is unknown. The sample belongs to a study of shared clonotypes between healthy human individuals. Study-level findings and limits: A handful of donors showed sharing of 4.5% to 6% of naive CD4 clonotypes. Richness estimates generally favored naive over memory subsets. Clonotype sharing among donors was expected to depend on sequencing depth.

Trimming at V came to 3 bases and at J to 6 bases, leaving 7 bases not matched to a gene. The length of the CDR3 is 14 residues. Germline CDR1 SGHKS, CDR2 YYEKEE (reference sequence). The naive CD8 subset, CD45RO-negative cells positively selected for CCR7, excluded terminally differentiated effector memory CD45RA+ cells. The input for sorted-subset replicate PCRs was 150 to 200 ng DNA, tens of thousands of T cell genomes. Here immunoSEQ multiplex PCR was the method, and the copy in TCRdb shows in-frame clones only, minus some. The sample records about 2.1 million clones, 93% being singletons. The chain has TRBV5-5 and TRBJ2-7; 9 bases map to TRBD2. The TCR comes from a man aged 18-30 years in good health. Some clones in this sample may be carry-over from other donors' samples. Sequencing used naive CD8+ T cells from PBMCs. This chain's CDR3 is CASSWDSGGGEQYF. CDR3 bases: TGTGCCAGCAGCTGGGATAGCGGGGGCGGCGAGCAGTACTTC.